This record concerns one T cell receptor (beta chain) sequence. There are 12 residues in the CDR3. CDR1 is MNHNS and CDR2 is SASEGT in the germline V gene. Deletions cut 7 bases from V and 2 bases from J, with 8 bases between. This specimen comes from a study of response to subunit inactivated influenza vaccine. MiXCR, run by TCRdb on the RT-PCR reads, gives a single entry per CDR3 protein. This sample has more than 450,000 distinct CDR3 sequences, with approximately 10% found just once. Sequenced here: PBMCs from blood, sampled on the day of vaccination. The gene calls are TRBV6-1 and TRBJ2-5, with unresolved D. The origin of this receptor is a man between 45 and 60 years old who received an inactivated influenza vaccine. Here the CDR3 DNA reads TGTGCCAGCAAGTTAGGACAAGAGACCCAGTACTTC. Its protein product is CASKLGQETQYF.